The present entry profiles one T cell receptor (beta chain) with its context. Its antigen is not known. The gene symbols are mouse symbols. The read is 1 residue too short to cover the CDR3 end, so that end is filled in from the germline J gene. The sample belongs to a study of tissue T cells after allogeneic stem cell transplantation. Time point in this sample: mouse harvest day 7 after allogeneic transplant. Tail vein injection delivered 10^7 T-cell-depleted bone marrow cells and 10^6 splenic CD5+ T cells. Tissues came from B6→BALB/c major-mismatch GVHD mice at day 7 or 14. TCRdb's table, derived via immunoSEQ multiplex PCR, lists solely in-frame clones and lacks some. There are approximately 5,000 clones in the sample; approximately 47% occur only once, and approximately 7% lies in the top ten. Study-wide results and caveats: Only a limited share of tissue TCRs appeared in blood or spleen. Anatomically similar tissues had similar TCR repertoires within each patient.

The CDR3 sequence is 13 residues long. Losses at the gene ends were 4 bases for V and 2 bases for J; bases not matched to a gene: 0. Per the germline V gene, CDR1 is SGHND and CDR2 is FRSKSL. This receptor was identified in a female BALB/c mouse given C57BL/6 T cells with graft-versus-host disease after an allogeneic hematopoietic cell transplant. The chain combines TRBV15 with TRBJ2-7; TRBD2 aligns across 9 bases. Material: gut tissue. The sequenced part of the CDR3 DNA is TGTGCCAGCAGTTCTGGGGGGGCCTATGAACAGTAC. This codes for CASSSGGAYEQY. The CDR3 in full is CASSSGGAYEQYF.